The 7 T cell receptor beta chains presented below share a single source sample, sequenced in a study of persistence of HIV-infected CD4 T cells. This was the immunoSEQ version 4 assay in survey mode. The method was immunoSEQ multiplex PCR; TCRdb's version includes in-frame clones alone and lacks a portion of them. The sample includes 35,000 to 50,000 clones, roughly nine tenths seen only once; the top ten take 1.8%. These receptors have no identified antigens. Nonspecific anti-CD3/anti-CD28 bead stimulation represents the broad CD4+ T cell repertoire. Sorting of responding CD4+ T cells relied on upregulated CD40 ligand together with CD69. The source was CD4+ T cells sorted from PBMCs after roughly 18-hour stimulation, collected from a patient who received antiretroviral therapy. The receptors here all came from an adult man with HIV who was CMV-seropositive.

The V gene is TRBV5-1, the J gene TRBJ1-5; unclear D gene. V lost 5 bases and J lost 6, with 15 bases in between. The CDR3 is 14 amino acids. The V gene's germline CDR1 is SGHRS and CDR2 YFSETQ. The CDR3 is CASSPGWGSQPQHF. CDR3 DNA sequence: TGCGCCAGCAGTCCTGGCTGGGGAAGTCAGCCCCAGCATTTT.

V usage is TRBV18 and J usage is TRBJ1-2; no definite D call. The germline V and J ends were trimmed by 2 bases and 2 bases, with 12 bases remaining between them. The CDR3 sequence is 15 residues long. Looked up from germline, CDR1 is KGHSH and CDR2 is LQKENI. The CDR3 here is CASSPTALGNYGYTF. The DNA for the CDR3 is TGTGCCAGCTCACCAACGGCCCTGGGCAACTATGGCTACACCTTC.

The J gene is TRBJ2-1, the V gene TRBV28, with D uncertain. This CDR3 spans 11 amino acids. Trimming pared 7 bases from V and 11 bases from J, leaving 12 bases between. Germline CDR1 MDHEN, CDR2 SYDVKM. The CDR3 DNA sequence: TGTGCCAGCACTTACTCCTTTCAGCAGTTCTTC. Encoded protein: CASTYSFQQFF. Based on the CDR3 plus reference TRBV28 and TRBJ2-1, the full variable domain is DVKVTQSSRYLVKRTGEKVFLECVQDMDHENMFWYRQDPGLGLRLIYFSYDVKMKEKGDIPEGYSVSREKKERFSLILESASTNQTSMYLCASTYSFQQFFGPGTRLTVL.

This clone was found a few times. V usage is TRBV27 and J usage is TRBJ2-7; the match to TRBD1 covers 8 bases. Trimming at V came to 6 bases and at J to 6 bases, leaving 13 bases not matched to a gene. Germline CDR1 reads MNHEY; CDR2 reads SMNVEV (reference sequence). CDR3 length: 15 amino acids. The CDR3 coding sequence is TGTGCCAGCAGATTAGCGCAGGGGGCGAGTTCCGAGCAGTACTTC. Protein sequence: CASRLAQGASSEQYF.

V usage is TRBV25-1 and J usage is TRBJ2-2; D is unclear. Germline V gives CDR1 MGHDK, CDR2 SYGVNS. The CDR3 has 12 residues. Trimming pared 7 bases from V and 7 bases from J, leaving 10 bases between. The CDR3 is CASKPPGGELFF. CDR3 DNA: TGTGCCAGCAAACCTCCAGGCGGGGAGCTGTTTTTT. Variable domain in full (rest from reference TRBV25-1 and TRBJ2-2): EADIYQTPRYLVIGTGKKITLECSQTMGHDKMYWYQQDPGMELHLIHYSYGVNSTEKGDLSSESTVSRIRTEHFPLTLESARPSHTSQYLCASKPPGGELFFGEGSRLTVL.

This clone is medium-sized in the sample. V gene TRBV28 combines with J gene TRBJ2-7, with 8 bases that match TRBD2. The V gene end was trimmed by 7 bases and the J gene end by 3 bases; junction bases not matched to a gene: 8. The CDR3 is made up of 14 amino acids. The germline gives CDR1 MDHEN, CDR2 SYDVKM. The CDR3 DNA is TGTGCCAGCACCCCGGGAGGGTTAGACTACGAGCAGTACTTC. Translated: CASTPGGLDYEQYF.

The chain uses TRBV5-5 and TRBJ2-3; D unclear. In germline, CDR1 is SGHKS, CDR2 YYEKEE (reference sequence). Trimming took 1 base from V and 3 from J, leaving 12 bases between them. The length of the CDR3 is 15 residues. CDR3 sequence reads: CASSLRQVITDTQYF. CDR3 bases: TGTGCCAGCAGCTTGCGGCAGGTTATAACAGATACGCAGTATTTT. Filled out from reference TRBV5-5 and TRBJ2-3, the complete variable domain reads DAGVTQSPTHLIKTRGQQVTLRCSPISGHKSVSWYQQVLGQGPQFIFQYYEKEERGRGNFPDRFSARQFPNYSSELNVNALLLGDSALYLCASSLRQVITDTQYFGPGTRLTVL.